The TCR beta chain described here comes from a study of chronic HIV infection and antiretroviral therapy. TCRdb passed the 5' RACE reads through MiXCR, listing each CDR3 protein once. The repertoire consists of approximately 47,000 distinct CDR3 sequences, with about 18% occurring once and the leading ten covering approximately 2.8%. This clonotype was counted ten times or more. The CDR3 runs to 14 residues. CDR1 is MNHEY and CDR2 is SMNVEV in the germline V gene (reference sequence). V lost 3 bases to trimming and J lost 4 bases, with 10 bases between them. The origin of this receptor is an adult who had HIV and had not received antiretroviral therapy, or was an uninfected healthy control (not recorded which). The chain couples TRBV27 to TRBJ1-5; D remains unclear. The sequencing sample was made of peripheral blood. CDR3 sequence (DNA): TGTGCCAGCAGTTTGACGCCCGGTAATCAGCCCCAGCATTTT. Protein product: CASSLTPGNQPQHF.